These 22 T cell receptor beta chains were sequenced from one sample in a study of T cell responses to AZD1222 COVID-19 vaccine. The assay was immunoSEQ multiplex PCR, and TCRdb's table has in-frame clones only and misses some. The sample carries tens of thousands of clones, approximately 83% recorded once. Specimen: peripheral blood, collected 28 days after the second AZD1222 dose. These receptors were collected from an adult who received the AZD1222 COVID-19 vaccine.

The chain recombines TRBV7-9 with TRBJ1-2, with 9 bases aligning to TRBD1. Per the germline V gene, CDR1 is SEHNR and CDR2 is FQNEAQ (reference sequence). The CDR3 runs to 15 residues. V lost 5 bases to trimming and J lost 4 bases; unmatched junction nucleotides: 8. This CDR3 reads CASSPPTGGIYGYTF. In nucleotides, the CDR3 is TGTGCCAGCAGCCCCCCGACAGGGGGAATCTATGGCTACACCTTC. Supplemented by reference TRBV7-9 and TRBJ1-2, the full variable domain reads DTGVSQNPRHKITKRGQNVTFRCDPISEHNRLYWYRQTLGQGPEFLTYFQNEAQLEKSRLLSDRFSAERPKGSFSTLEIQRTEQGDSAMYLCASSPPTGGIYGYTFGSGTRLTVV.

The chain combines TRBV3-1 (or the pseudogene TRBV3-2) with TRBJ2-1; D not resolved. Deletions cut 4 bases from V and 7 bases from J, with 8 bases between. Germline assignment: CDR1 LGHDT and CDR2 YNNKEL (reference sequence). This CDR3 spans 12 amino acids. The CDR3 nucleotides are TGTGCCAGCAGCCTTTATGGGAATGAGCAGTTCTTC. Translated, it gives CASSLYGNEQFF.

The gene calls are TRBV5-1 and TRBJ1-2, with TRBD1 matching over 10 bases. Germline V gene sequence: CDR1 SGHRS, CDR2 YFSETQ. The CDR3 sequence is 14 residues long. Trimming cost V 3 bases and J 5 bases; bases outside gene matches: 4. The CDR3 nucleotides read TGCGCCAGCAGCTGGACAGGGGGAGATTATGGCTACACCTTC. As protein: CASSWTGGDYGYTF.

The CDR3 DNA reads TGTGCCACCAGTGGGCGGGGCCCCAATCAGCCCCAGCATTTT. Amino acids: CATSGRGPNQPQHF. The chain uses TRBV24-1 and TRBJ1-5; TRBD1 might be the D (5 bases). This CDR3 has 14 amino acids. The germline V and J ends were trimmed by 5 bases and 3 bases, with 10 bases remaining between them. Germline V lookup: CDR1 KGHDR, CDR2 SFDVKD.

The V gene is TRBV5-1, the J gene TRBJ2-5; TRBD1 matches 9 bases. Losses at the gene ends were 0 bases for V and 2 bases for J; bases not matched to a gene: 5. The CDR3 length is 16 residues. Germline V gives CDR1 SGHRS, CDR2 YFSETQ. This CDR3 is CASSLEWTGEQETQYF. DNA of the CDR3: TGCGCCAGCAGCTTGGAATGGACAGGGGAACAAGAGACCCAGTACTTC.

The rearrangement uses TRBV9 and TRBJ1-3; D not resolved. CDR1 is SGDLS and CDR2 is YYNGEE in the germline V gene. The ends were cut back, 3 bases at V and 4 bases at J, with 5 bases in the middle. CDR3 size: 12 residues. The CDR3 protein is CASSGEGNTIYF. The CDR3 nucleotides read TGTGCCAGCAGCGGAGAGGGAAACACCATATATTTT.

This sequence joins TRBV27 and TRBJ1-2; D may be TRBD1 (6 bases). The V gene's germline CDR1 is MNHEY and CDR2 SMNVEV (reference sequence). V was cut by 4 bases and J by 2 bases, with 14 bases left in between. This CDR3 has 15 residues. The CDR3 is CASSSPRGENYGYTF. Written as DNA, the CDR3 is TGTGCCAGCAGTTCCCCGAGGGGGGAAAACTATGGCTACACCTTC.

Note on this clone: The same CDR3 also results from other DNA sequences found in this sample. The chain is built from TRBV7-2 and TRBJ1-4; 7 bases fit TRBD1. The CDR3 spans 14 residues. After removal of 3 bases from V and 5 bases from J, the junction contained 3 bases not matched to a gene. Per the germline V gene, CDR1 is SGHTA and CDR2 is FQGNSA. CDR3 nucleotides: TGTGCCAGCAGCTTGGGGACAGCAAATGAAAAACTGTTTTTT. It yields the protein CASSLGTANEKLFF.

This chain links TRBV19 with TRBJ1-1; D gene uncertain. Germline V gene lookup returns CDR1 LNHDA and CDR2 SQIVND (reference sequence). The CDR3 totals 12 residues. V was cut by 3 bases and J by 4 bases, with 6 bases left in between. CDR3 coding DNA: TGTGCCAGTAGTATGAGGGCCACTGAAGCTTTCTTT. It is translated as CASSMRATEAFF.

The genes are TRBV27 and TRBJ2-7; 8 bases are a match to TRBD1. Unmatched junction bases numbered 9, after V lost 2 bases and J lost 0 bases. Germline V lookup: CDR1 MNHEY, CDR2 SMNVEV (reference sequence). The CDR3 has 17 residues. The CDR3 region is CASSLLTGTGPSYEQYF. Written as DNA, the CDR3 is TGTGCCAGCAGTTTACTCACCGGGACAGGCCCCTCCTACGAGCAGTACTTC.

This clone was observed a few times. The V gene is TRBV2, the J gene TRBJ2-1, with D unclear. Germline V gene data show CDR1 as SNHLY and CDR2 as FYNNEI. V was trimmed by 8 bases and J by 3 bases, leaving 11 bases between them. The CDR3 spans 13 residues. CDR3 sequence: CASHPTLYNEQFF. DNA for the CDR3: TGTGCCAGCCACCCGACTCTCTACAATGAGCAGTTCTTC.

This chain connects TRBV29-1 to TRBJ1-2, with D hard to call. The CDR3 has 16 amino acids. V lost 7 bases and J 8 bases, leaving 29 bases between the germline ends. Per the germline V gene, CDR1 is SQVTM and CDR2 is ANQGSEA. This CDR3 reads CSAYDGGQASFLGYTF. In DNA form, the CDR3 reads TGCAGCGCGTACGATGGCGGGCAGGCGTCATTTCTAGGCTACACCTTC. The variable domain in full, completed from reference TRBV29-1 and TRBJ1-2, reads SAVISQKPSRDICQRGTSLTIQCQVDSQVTMMFWYRQQPGQSLTLIATANQGSEATYESGFVIDKFPISRPNLTFSTLTVSNMSPEDSSIYLCSAYDGGQASFLGYTFGSGTRLTVV.

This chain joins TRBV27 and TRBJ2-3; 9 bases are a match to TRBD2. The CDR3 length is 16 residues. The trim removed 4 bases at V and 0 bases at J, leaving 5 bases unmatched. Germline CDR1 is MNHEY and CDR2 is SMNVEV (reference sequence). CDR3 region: CASSSRLADSTDTQYF. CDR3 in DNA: TGTGCCAGCAGTTCCCGACTAGCGGATAGCACAGATACGCAGTATTTT.

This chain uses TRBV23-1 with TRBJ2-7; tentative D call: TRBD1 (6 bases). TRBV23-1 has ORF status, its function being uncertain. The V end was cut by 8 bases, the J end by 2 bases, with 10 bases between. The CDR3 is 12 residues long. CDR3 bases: TGCGCCAGCTGTGAGGGGGCCTACGAGCAGTACTTC. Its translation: CASCEGAYEQYF.

In DNA form, the CDR3 reads TGTGCCAGCAGCTCGGACTGGGGGGGCTACACCTTC. Translation: CASSSDWGGYTF. V gene TRBV5-6 combines with J gene TRBJ1-2, with D perhaps matching TRBD1 (5 bases). From germline, CDR1 is SGHDT and CDR2 YYEEEE. Trimming shortened V by 3 bases and J by 8 bases, and 11 bases separated the two germline ends. The length of the CDR3 is 12 residues. The entire variable domain, with the rest obtained from reference TRBV5-6 and TRBJ1-2, is as follows: DAGVTQSPTHLIKTRGQQVTLRCSPKSGHDTVSWYQQALGQGPQFIFQYYEEEERQRGNFPDRFSGHQFPNYSSELNVNALLLGDSALYLCASSSDWGGYTFGSGTRLTVV.

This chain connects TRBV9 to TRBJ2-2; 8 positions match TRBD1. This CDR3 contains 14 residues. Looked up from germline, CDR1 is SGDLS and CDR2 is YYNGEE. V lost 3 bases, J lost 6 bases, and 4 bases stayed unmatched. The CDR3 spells CASSERTGPGELFF. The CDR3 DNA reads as TGTGCCAGCAGCGAGAGGACAGGGCCCGGGGAGCTGTTTTTT.

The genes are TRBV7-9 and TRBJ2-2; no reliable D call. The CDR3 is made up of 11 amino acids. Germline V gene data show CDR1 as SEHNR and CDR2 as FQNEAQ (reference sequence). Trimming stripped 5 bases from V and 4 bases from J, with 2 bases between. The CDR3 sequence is CASSLTGELFF. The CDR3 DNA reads TGTGCCAGCAGCCTCACCGGGGAGCTGTTTTTT.

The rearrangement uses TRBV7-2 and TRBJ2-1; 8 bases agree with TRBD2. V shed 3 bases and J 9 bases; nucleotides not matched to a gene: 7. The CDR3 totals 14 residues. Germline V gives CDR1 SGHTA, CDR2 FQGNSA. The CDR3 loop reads CASSFTGGPSEQFF. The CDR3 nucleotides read TGTGCCAGCAGCTTCACGGGGGGGCCTAGTGAGCAGTTCTTC.

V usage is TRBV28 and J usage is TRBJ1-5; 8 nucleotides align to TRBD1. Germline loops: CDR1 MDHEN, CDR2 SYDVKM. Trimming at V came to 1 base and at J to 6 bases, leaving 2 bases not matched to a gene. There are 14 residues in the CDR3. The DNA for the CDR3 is TGTGCCAGCAGTTTATCAGGGGGCAGTCAGCCCCAGCATTTT. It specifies CASSLSGGSQPQHF.

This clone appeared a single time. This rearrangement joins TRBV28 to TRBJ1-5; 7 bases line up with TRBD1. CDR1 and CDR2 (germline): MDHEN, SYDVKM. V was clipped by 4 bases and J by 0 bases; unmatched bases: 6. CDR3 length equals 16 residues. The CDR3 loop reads CASSSTGNPSNQPQHF. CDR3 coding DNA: TGTGCCAGCAGTTCGACAGGGAATCCTAGCAATCAGCCCCAGCATTTT.

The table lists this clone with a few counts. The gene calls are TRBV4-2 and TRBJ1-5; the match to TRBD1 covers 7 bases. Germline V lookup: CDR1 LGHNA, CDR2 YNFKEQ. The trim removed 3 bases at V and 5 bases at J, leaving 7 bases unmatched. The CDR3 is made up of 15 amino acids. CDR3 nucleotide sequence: TGTGCCAGCAGCCAGGCCCAGGGGGTATATCAGCCCCAGCATTTT. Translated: CASSQAQGVYQPQHF.

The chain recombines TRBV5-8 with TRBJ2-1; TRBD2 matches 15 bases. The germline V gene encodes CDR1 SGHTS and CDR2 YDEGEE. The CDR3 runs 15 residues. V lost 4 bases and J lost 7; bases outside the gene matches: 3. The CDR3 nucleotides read TGTGCCAGCAGCCGGGGACTAGCGGGGGGAAATGAGCAGTTCTTC. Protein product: CASSRGLAGGNEQFF.